The present T cell receptor beta chain was sequenced within a study of blood T cells in healthy people across ages. General observations from the study: Diversity estimates drawn from one million T cells were deemed underestimates.

This CDR3 spans 13 amino acids. Trimming pared 4 bases from V and 5 bases from J, leaving 11 bases between. Germline V gene lookup returns CDR1 LGHDT and CDR2 YNNKEL (reference sequence). This clonotype has more than one count but fewer than ten. What it recognizes is unknown. Then a second PCR, running about 6 to 12 cycles, was carried out with a sample-barcoded 5' primer and a J-beta primer mix. TCRdb redid the calling of the 5' RACE reads with MiXCR, one entry per CDR3 protein. Found here are about 900,000 distinct CDR3 sequences, under 80% of them singletons; the top ten hold about a quarter. Researchers report isolating at least 6.5 million PBMCs per sample.

The chain combines TRBV3-1 with TRBJ1-1; D gene uncertain. The TCR sequence derives from a man aged 25-45 years in good health. Material for sequencing was blood. CDR3 nucleotide sequence: TGTGCCAGCAGCCCCGTTCCGGGGACTGAAGCTTTCTTT. Residues: CASSPVPGTEAFF.